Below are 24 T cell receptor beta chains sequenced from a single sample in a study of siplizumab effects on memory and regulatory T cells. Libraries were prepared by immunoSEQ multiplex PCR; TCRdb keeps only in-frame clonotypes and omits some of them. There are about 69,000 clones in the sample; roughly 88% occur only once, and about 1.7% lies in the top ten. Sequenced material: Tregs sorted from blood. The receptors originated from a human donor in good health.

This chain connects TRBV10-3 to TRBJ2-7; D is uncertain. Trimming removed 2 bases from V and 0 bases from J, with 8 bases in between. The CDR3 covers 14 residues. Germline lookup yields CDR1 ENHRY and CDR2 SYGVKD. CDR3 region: CAISERTASYEQYF. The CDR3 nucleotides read TGTGCCATCAGTGAGCGGACGGCCTCCTACGAGCAGTACTTC.

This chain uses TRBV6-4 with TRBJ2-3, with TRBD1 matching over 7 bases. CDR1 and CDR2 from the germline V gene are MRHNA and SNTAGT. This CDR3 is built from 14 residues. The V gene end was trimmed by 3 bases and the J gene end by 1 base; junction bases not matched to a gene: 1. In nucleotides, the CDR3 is TGTGCCAGCAGTGAGCAGGGGGGCACAGATACGCAGTATTTT. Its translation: CASSEQGGTDTQYF.

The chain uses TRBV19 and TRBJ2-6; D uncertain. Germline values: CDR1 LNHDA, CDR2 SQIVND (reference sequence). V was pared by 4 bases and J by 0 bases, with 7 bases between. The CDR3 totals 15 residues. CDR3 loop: CASSTLSSGANVLTF. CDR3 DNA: TGTGCCAGTAGTACTCTGAGCTCTGGGGCCAACGTCCTGACTTTC.

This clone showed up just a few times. CDR3 residues: CASSYASGFTRHNEQFF. Written as DNA, the CDR3 is TGCGCCAGCAGCTACGCTAGCGGGTTTACAAGGCACAATGAGCAGTTCTTC. The V gene is TRBV4-1, the J gene TRBJ2-1; TRBD2 matches at 8 bases. J gave up 5 bases and V 5 bases, and 14 bases lay outside the gene matches. Germline loops: CDR1 MGHRA, CDR2 YSYEKL. The CDR3 length is 17 residues.

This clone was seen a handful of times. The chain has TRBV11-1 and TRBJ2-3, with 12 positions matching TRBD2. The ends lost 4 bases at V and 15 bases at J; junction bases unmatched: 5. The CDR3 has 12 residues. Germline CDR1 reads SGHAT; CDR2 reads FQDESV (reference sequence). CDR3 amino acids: CASSWTSGTPYF. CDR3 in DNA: TGTGCCAGCAGCTGGACTAGCGGGACCCCCTATTTT. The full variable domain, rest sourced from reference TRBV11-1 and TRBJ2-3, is EAEVAQSPRYKITEKSQAVAFWCDPISGHATLYWYRQILGQGPELLVQFQDESVVDDSQLPKDRFSAERLKGVDSTLKIQPAELGDSAMYLCASSWTSGTPYFGPGTRLTVL.

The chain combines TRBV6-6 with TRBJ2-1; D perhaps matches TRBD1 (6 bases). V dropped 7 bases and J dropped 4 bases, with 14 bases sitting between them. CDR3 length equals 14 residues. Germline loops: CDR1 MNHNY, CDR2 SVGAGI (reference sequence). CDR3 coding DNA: TGTGCCAGCACCCAGGGGCGTCTGTACAATGAGCAGTTCTTC. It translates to CASTQGRLYNEQFF.

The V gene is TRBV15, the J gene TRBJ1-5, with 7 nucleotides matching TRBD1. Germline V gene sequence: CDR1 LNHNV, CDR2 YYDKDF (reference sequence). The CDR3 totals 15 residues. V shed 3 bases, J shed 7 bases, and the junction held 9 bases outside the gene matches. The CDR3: CATSRDTGVGQPQHF. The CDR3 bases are TGTGCCACCAGCAGGGATACAGGGGTAGGCCAGCCCCAGCATTTT.

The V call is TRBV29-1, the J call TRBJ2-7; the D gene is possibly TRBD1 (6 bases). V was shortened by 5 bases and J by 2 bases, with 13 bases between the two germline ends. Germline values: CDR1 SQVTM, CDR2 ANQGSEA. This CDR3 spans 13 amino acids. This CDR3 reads CSVTGHLPYEQYF. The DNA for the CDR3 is TGCAGCGTTACGGGACATCTACCCTACGAGCAGTACTTC.

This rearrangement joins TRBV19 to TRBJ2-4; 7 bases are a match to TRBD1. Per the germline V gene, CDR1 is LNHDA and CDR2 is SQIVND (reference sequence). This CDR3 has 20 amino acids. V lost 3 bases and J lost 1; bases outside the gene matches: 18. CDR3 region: CASSIKARQGRTKAKNIQYF. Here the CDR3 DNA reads TGTGCCAGTAGTATTAAGGCTAGACAGGGACGTACGAAGGCCAAAAACATTCAGTACTTC.

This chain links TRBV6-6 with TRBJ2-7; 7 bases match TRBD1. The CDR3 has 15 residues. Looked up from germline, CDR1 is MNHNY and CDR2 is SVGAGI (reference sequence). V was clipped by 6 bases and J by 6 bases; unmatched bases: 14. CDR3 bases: TGTGCCAGCAGCCTTTTAGGGACAGCCCCCTCCGAGCAGTACTTC. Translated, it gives CASSLLGTAPSEQYF.

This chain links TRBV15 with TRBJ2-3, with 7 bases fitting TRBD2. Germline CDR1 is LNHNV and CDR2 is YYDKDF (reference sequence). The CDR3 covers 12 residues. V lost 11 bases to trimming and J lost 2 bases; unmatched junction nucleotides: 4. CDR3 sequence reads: CAARGVTDTQYF. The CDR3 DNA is TGTGCCGCCCGGGGGGTCACAGATACGCAGTATTTT. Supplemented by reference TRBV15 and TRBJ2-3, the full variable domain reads DAMVIQNPRYQVTQFGKPVTLSCSQTLNHNVMYWYQQKSSQAPKLLFHYYDKDFNNEADTPDNFQSRRPNTSFCFLDIRSPGLGDTAMYLCAARGVTDTQYFGPGTRLTVL.

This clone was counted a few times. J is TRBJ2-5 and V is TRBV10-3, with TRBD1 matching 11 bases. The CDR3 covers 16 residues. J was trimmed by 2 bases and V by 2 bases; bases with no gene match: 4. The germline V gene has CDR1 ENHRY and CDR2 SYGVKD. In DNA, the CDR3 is TGTGCCATCAGTGAGGGGACAGGGGGACTACAAGAGACCCAGTACTTC. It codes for CAISEGTGGLQETQYF.

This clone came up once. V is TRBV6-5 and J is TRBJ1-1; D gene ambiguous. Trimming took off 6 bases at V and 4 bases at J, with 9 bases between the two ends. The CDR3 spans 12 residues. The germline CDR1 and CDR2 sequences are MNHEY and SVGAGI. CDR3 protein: CASRSFGTEAFF. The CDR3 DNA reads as TGTGCCAGCAGATCCTTCGGCACTGAAGCTTTCTTT.

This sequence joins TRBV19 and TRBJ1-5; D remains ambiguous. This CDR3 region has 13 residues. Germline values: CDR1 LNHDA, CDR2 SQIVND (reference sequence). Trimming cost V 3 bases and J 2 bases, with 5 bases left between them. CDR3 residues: CASSMRGNQPQHF. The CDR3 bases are TGTGCCAGTAGTATGAGAGGCAATCAGCCCCAGCATTTT.

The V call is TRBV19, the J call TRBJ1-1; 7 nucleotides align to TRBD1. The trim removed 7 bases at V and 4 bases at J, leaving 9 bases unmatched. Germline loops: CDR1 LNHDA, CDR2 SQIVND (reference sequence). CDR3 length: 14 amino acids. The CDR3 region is CASTVPGQPTEAFF. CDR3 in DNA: TGTGCCAGTACTGTCCCGGGACAGCCCACTGAAGCTTTCTTT.

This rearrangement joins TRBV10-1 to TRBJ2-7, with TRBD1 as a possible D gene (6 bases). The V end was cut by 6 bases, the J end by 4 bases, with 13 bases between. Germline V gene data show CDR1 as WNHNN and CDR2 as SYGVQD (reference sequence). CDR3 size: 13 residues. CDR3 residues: CASRETTGYEQYF. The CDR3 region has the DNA TGCGCCAGCAGGGAAACCACAGGGTACGAGCAGTACTTC.

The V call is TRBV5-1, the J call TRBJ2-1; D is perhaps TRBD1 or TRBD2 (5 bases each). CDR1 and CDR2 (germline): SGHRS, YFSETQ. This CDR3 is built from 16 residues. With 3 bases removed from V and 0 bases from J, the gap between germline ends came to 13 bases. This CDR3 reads CASSWGSLSSYNEQFF. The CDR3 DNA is TGCGCCAGCAGCTGGGGGAGCCTTAGCTCCTACAATGAGCAGTTCTTC.

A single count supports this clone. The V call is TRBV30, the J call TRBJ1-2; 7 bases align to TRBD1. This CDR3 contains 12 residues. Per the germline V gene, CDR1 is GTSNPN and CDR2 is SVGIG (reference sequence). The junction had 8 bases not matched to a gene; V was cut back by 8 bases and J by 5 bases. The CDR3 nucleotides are TGTGCCGGAAAGGGGACAGAGTATGGCTACACCTTC. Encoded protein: CAGKGTEYGYTF.

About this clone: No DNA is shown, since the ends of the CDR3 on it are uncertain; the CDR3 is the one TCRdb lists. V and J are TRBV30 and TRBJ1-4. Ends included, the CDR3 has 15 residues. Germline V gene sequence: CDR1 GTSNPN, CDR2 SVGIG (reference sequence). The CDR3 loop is CAWSVRVSLMKNCFF.

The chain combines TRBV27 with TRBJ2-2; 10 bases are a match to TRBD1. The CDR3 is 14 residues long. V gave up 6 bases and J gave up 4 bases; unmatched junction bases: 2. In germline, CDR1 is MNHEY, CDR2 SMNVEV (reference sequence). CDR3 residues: CASRWTGGTGELFF. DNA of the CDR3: TGTGCCAGCAGATGGACAGGGGGCACCGGGGAGCTGTTTTTT.

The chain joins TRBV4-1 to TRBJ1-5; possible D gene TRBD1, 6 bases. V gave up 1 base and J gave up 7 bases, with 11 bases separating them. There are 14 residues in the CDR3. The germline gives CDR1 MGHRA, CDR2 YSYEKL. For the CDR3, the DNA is TGCGCCAGCAGCCAAGTGGGGGCTTGGCAGCCCCAGCATTTT. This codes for CASSQVGAWQPQHF.

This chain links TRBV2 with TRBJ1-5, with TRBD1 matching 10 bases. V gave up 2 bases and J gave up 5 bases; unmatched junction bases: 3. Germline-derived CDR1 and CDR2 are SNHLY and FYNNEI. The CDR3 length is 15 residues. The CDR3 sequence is CASSELTGGYQPQHF. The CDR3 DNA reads TGTGCCAGCAGTGAACTGACAGGGGGCTATCAGCCCCAGCATTTT.

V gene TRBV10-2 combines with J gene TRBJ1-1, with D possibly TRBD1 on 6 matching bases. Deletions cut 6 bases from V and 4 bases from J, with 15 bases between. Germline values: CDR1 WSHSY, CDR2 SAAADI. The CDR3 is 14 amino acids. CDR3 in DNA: TGCGCCAGCAGCAAACAGGGAGCGGGCACTGAAGCTTTCTTT. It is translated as CASSKQGAGTEAFF.

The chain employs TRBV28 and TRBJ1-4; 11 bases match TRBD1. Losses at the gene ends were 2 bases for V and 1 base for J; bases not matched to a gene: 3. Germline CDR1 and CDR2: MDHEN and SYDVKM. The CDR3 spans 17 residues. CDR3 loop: CASSLGTGGGTNEKLFF. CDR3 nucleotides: TGTGCCAGCAGTTTAGGGACAGGGGGAGGAACTAATGAAAAACTGTTTTTT.